Listed here are 10 T cell receptor beta chains from one sample, sequenced in a study of T cell responses to AZD1222 COVID-19 vaccine. Clones were sequenced by immunoSEQ multiplex PCR, and TCRdb holds only the in-frame ones, with some missing. The data contain about 210,000 clones, approximately 94% of them singletons. Sample: peripheral blood, taken 28 days after the second dose of the MenACWY control vaccine. These receptors came from an adult who received the MenACWY meningococcal vaccine as a control.

The chain couples TRBV5-1 to TRBJ2-5; 7 bases agree with TRBD1. This CDR3 comprises 15 residues. CDR1 is SGHRS, CDR2 YFSETQ, per germline. J was trimmed by 5 bases and V by 3 bases; bases with no gene match: 10. CDR3 DNA sequence: TGCGCCAGCAGCTCGGAACAGGGGTACGGGGAGACCCAGTACTTC. Translation gives CASSSEQGYGETQYF.

The chain joins TRBV28 to TRBJ1-2, with unresolved D. The length of the CDR3 is 14 residues. CDR1 is MDHEN and CDR2 is SYDVKM in the germline V gene. Trimming stripped 6 bases from V and 4 bases from J, with 15 bases between. The CDR3: CASSFPGRTYGYTF. Here the CDR3 DNA reads TGTGCCAGCAGCTTCCCCGGGAGGACCTATGGCTACACCTTC.

This chain uses TRBV7-3 with TRBJ2-7; TRBD1 matches 8 bases. The CDR3 is 14 residues long. Trimming cost V 1 base and J 3 bases; bases outside gene matches: 2. Germline CDR1 SGHTA, CDR2 FQGTGA. The CDR3 here is CASSLNGQGYEQYF. The CDR3 DNA follows: TGTGCCAGCAGCTTAAATGGACAGGGCTACGAGCAGTACTTC.

CDR3 DNA: TGTGCCAGCAGCTCTTGGTTGGGGGGGATTAATCCGTATGAGCAGTTCTTC. This codes for CASSSWLGGINPYEQFF. The chain couples TRBV5-5 to TRBJ2-1; TRBD2 matches at 7 bases. CDR1 SGHKS and CDR2 YYEKEE come from the germline V gene (reference sequence). V lost 3 bases and J lost 8; bases outside the gene matches: 17. The length of the CDR3 is 17 residues.

This sequence joins TRBV5-8 and TRBJ2-3; D possibly corresponds to TRBD1 (6 bases). Trimming took 4 bases from V and 10 from J, leaving 13 bases between them. The CDR3 contains 12 residues. Germline CDR1 and CDR2: SGHTS and YDEGEE. Here the CDR3 reads CASSLTGYAQYF. The CDR3 nucleotides read TGTGCCAGCAGCCTGACAGGTTATGCGCAGTATTTT.

This chain joins TRBV7-3 and TRBJ2-7; TRBD1 aligns across 9 bases. Unmatched junction bases numbered 4, after V lost 4 bases and J lost 6 bases. This CDR3 is 13 amino acids long. Looked up from germline, CDR1 is SGHTA and CDR2 is FQGTGA. DNA for the CDR3: TGTGCCAGCAGCTCCGGACAGGGGAGCGAGCAGTACTTC. Translating it yields CASSSGQGSEQYF.

The chain combines TRBV27 with TRBJ1-4; possible D gene TRBD1, 5 bases. V was trimmed by 3 bases and J by 4 bases, leaving 15 bases between them. Germline V gives CDR1 MNHEY, CDR2 SMNVEV (reference sequence). CDR3 length equals 16 residues. The CDR3 loop is CASSFRGWDRNEKLFF. In DNA, the CDR3 is TGTGCCAGCAGTTTTCGGGGCTGGGACCGTAATGAAAAACTGTTTTTT.

The J gene is TRBJ2-1, the V gene TRBV6-2 or TRBV6-3; D is possibly TRBD2 (6 bases). This CDR3 region has 13 residues. Trimming removed 2 bases from V and 7 bases from J, with 9 bases in between. The V gene's germline CDR1 is MNHEY and CDR2 SVGEGT. This CDR3 reads CASSYLRGNEQFF. Here the CDR3 DNA reads TGTGCCAGCAGTTACCTCCGGGGGAATGAGCAGTTCTTC.

The chain employs TRBV7-2 and TRBJ1-6; no firm D call. The CDR3 length is 15 residues. Germline V CDR1 and CDR2: SGHTA, FQGNSA. V was trimmed by 4 bases and J by 8 bases, leaving 15 bases between them. CDR3 DNA: TGTGCCAGCAGCTCGAGCGGGGTGAAGGATTCACCCCTCCACTTT. It specifies CASSSSGVKDSPLHF.

This sequence joins TRBV29-1 and TRBJ2-3; D gene ambiguous. CDR1 and CDR2 (germline): SQVTM, ANQGSEA. The germline V and J ends were trimmed by 7 bases and 0 bases, with 8 bases remaining between them. There are 12 residues in the CDR3. The CDR3 region has the DNA TGCAGCGCTACGACTAGCACAGATACGCAGTATTTT. Amino acids: CSATTSTDTQYF.